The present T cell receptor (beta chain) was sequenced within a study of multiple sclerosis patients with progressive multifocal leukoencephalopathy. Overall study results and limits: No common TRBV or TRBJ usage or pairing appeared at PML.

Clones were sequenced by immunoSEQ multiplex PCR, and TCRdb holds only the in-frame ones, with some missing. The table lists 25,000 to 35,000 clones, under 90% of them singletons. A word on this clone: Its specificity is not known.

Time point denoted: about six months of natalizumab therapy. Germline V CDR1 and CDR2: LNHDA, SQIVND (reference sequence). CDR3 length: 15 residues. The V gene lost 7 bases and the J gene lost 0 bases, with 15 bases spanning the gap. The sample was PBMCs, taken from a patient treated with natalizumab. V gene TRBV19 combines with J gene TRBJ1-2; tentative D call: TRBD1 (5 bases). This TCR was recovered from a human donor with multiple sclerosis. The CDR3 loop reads CASTAPRAANYGYTF. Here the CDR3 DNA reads TGTGCCAGTACCGCCCCCAGGGCTGCTAACTATGGCTACACCTTC.